This TCR beta chain derives from a study of regulatory T cells in long-lasting Graves disease. General study points: Possibly, accuracy suffered from the small sample size.

iRepertoire HTBI primers and Arm-PCR of CDR3 regions built TCR beta libraries. TCRdb recomputed calls from the multiplex PCR reads with MiXCR, one row per CDR3 protein. Among 650,000 to 700,000 distinct CDR3 sequences listed, about 32% were seen once. This clonotype was recorded a few times. Its antigen is currently unknown. There are 16 residues in the CDR3. Germline trimming cut 6 bases from V and 6 bases from J; bases unmatched to any gene: 15. The germline gives CDR1 MNHNS, CDR2 SASEGT. Documented time point: persistent/refractory GD, antithyroid drugs over 5 years with positive TRAb. After RNA was extracted from PBMCs, the TCR library was made from it.

The rearrangement joins TRBV6-1 to TRBJ1-2, with TRBD1 matching 8 bases. The clonotype was recovered from a female donor with Graves disease. The sequencing used peripheral blood mononuclear cells (PBMCs), collected when the disease was refractory, from a patient treated with antithyroid drugs. CDR3: CASSLGQGAKGNGYTF. The DNA of the CDR3 is TGTGCCAGCAGCTTGGGTCAGGGGGCGAAAGGAAATGGCTACACCTTC.